The 29 T cell receptor beta chains in this list originate from one sample, sequenced in a study of CXCR3-negative and CXCR3-positive naive CD8 T cells. Study-level points and caveats: CXCR3-negative naive cells had less hydrophobic TRB CDR3s than did CXCR3-positive naive cells.

Preparation of TRB cDNA libraries relied on 5' RACE carrying UMI labels. One entry per CDR3 protein, without DNA, is what TCRdb gives after re-calling the 5' RACE reads. In total, the table holds about 110,000 distinct CDR3 sequences. No antigen has been identified for these receptors. The material sequenced was naive CXCR3+ CD8+ T cells from blood. Specified subset: CD45RO-CCR7+CD27+CD95- naive CD8+ T cells expressing CXCR3 (TNR3+). The receptors here all came from a human donor in good health. Some clones in this sample may be carry-over from other donors' samples.

This CDR3 reads CASRFGSREEKLFF. This chain joins TRBV7-9 and TRBJ1-4; TCRdb outputs TRBD1, but without DNA this stays unchecked. CDR1 and CDR2 (germline): SEHNR, FQNEAQ (reference sequence). There are 14 residues in the CDR3.

This rearrangement joins TRBV29-1 to TRBJ2-3; TCRdb's D call, TRBD1, is unchecked because there is no DNA. The germline gives CDR1 SQVTM, CDR2 ANQGSEA. CDR3 length: 14 residues. The CDR3 loop is CSLSRGDGTDTQYF.

The chain recombines TRBV12-3 or TRBV12-4 with TRBJ2-5; TCRdb names TRBD1, which stays unverified in the absence of DNA. This CDR3 is built from 14 residues. The CDR3 spells CASSLGRVRETQYF.

The chain joins TRBV19 to TRBJ1-3. This CDR3 region has 15 residues. Looked up from germline, CDR1 is LNHDA and CDR2 is SQIVND (reference sequence). Here the CDR3 reads CASNIGRYSGNTIYF. The full variable domain, with the rest looked up from reference TRBV19 and TRBJ1-3, is DGGITQSPKYLFRKEGQNVTLSCEQNLNHDAMYWYRQDPGQGLRLIYYSQIVNDFQKGDIAEGYSVSREKKESFPLTVTSAQKNPTAFYLCASNIGRYSGNTIYFGEGSWLTVV.

The chain joins TRBV6-5 to TRBJ2-1; TCRdb reports TRBD1, a call that lacks DNA to check it against. This CDR3 spans 14 amino acids. The germline V gene encodes CDR1 MNHEY and CDR2 SVGAGI. CDR3 protein: CASSYSQGWGEQFF.

The CDR3 here is CASSQDLRRGAYNEQFF. This chain links TRBV4-3 with TRBJ2-1; TCRdb picks TRBD2, but there is no DNA to check that call. Germline lookup yields CDR1 LGHNA and CDR2 YSLEER. The CDR3 spans 17 residues.

This chain connects TRBV29-1 to TRBJ2-1; TCRdb lists TRBD1, though no DNA is available to test this call. The CDR3 runs to 14 residues. Germline V lookup: CDR1 SQVTM, CDR2 ANQGSEA. This CDR3 is CSVDWGAGNAEQFF.

This chain connects TRBV29-1 to TRBJ1-1; TCRdb's D call of TRBD1 is untestable without DNA. The germline V gene has CDR1 SQVTM and CDR2 ANQGSEA. The CDR3 is made up of 11 amino acids. The CDR3: CSVPTGYGAFF. Looking up the rest from reference TRBV29-1 and TRBJ1-1 gives the full variable domain: SAVISQKPSRDICQRGTSLTIQCQVDSQVTMMFWYRQQPGQSLTLIATANQGSEATYESGFVIDKFPISRPNLTFSTLTVSNMSPEDSSIYLCSVPTGYGAFFGQGTRLTVV.

The chain links TRBV4-1 to TRBJ2-1; TCRdb's D call, TRBD1, is unchecked because there is no DNA. The germline V gene encodes CDR1 MGHRA and CDR2 YSYEKL. CDR3 size: 17 residues. The CDR3 is CASSQLKQGYGSNEQFF.

This chain connects TRBV4-3 to TRBJ2-2; absent DNA, TCRdb's TRBD1 call cannot be checked. This CDR3 has 14 amino acids. Germline V gene sequence: CDR1 LGHNA, CDR2 YSLEER. The CDR3 loop is CASSQDSGAGELFF.

The chain uses TRBV29-1 and TRBJ1-2; the D call from TCRdb, TRBD1, cannot be confirmed without DNA. The CDR3 spans 11 residues. Germline CDR1 and CDR2: SQVTM and ANQGSEA. The CDR3 loop is CSVRDTFGYTF.

The rearrangement uses TRBV2 and TRBJ2-1; the D gene TCRdb calls, TRBD2, cannot be checked with no DNA. Per germline, CDR1 SNHLY and CDR2 FYNNEI. This CDR3 contains 13 residues. The CDR3 reads CASSGGTSDEQFF.

The chain is built from TRBV12-3 or TRBV12-4 and TRBJ2-1. This CDR3 spans 14 amino acids. The CDR3 loop reads CASRTPSSYNEQFF.

V gene TRBV21-1 combines with J gene TRBJ2-7. TRBV21-1 is listed as a pseudogene. The length of the CDR3 is 15 residues. The CDR3 region is CASRRRHPLLYEQYF.

The rearrangement links TRBV4-1 to TRBJ1-2; as DNA is missing, the TRBD1 call by TCRdb cannot be tested. In germline, CDR1 is MGHRA, CDR2 YSYEKL. CDR3 length equals 11 residues. The CDR3 reads CASGQGYGYTF.

V and J are TRBV28 and TRBJ2-1; TCRdb outputs TRBD1, but without DNA this stays unchecked. The CDR3 contains 18 residues. The germline CDR1 and CDR2 sequences are MDHEN and SYDVKM. The CDR3 loop is CASSLPSGQGPVQDEQFF.

The genes are TRBV28 and TRBJ2-3; TCRdb selects TRBD2, and the lack of DNA leaves this call unchecked. Per germline, CDR1 MDHEN and CDR2 SYDVKM. CDR3 length: 16 residues. CDR3 sequence: CASSSRLAGAFDTQYF.

The chain couples TRBV20-1 to TRBJ1-1. The CDR3 is 11 residues long. Per the germline V gene, CDR1 is DFQATT and CDR2 is SNEGSKA (reference sequence). This chain's CDR3 is CSALTITEAFF.

CDR3: CASSQGIGQGNEQFF. The chain joins TRBV4-1 to TRBJ2-1; the TCRdb D gene call, TRBD1, has no DNA to confirm it. The germline V gene has CDR1 MGHRA and CDR2 YSYEKL. CDR3 length: 15 amino acids.

The chain is built from TRBV14 and TRBJ1-5. The CDR3 covers 13 residues. Germline CDR1 and CDR2: SGHDN and FVKESK. The CDR3 here is CASSQDWNQPQHF.

The V and J genes are TRBV10-3 and TRBJ2-1; lacking DNA, the TRBD2 call made by TCRdb goes unchecked. This CDR3 comprises 14 residues. Germline lookup yields CDR1 ENHRY and CDR2 SYGVKD. The chain's CDR3 is CAISVRIEGNEQFF.

The chain recombines TRBV29-1 with TRBJ2-2; as DNA is missing, the TRBD1 call by TCRdb cannot be tested. The length of the CDR3 is 13 residues. Germline-derived CDR1 and CDR2 are SQVTM and ANQGSEA. CDR3 residues: CSATGALTGELFF.

This CDR3 is CASSLSPATGLEKTGELFF. J is TRBJ2-2 and V is TRBV12-3 or TRBV12-4; TCRdb calls TRBD1, which cannot be checked without DNA. The CDR3 length is 19 residues.

The rearrangement uses TRBV20-1 and TRBJ2-7; TCRdb indicates TRBD2, and absent DNA this call remains unverified. This CDR3 region has 14 residues. Germline CDR1 is DFQATT and CDR2 is SNEGSKA (reference sequence). CDR3 loop: CSTEGTSQSYEQYF.

The chain couples TRBV12-3 or TRBV12-4 to TRBJ2-7; the TCRdb call, TRBD2, lacks DNA for checking. This CDR3 region has 14 residues. The CDR3 region is CASIPSGTSAEQYF.

The chain couples TRBV7-2 to TRBJ1-1; TCRdb outputs TRBD1, but without DNA this stays unchecked. CDR3 length: 14 amino acids. The germline CDR1 and CDR2 sequences are SGHTA and FQGNSA. The CDR3 is CASSPLRMNTEAFF.

The J gene is TRBJ2-7, the V gene TRBV6-6; the D gene TCRdb calls, TRBD1, cannot be checked with no DNA. This CDR3 region has 13 residues. Germline-derived CDR1 and CDR2 are MNHNY and SVGAGI (reference sequence). CDR3 protein: CASRIPQGLEQYF.

The chain is built from TRBV28 and TRBJ2-7. Germline V gene sequence: CDR1 MDHEN, CDR2 SYDVKM. CDR3 length equals 12 residues. CDR3 residues: CASRRGFYEQYF. Complete variable domain (other parts from reference TRBV28 and TRBJ2-7): DVKVTQSSRYLVKRTGEKVFLECVQDMDHENMFWYRQDPGLGLRLIYFSYDVKMKEKGDIPEGYSVSREKKERFSLILESASTNQTSMYLCASRRGFYEQYFGPGTRLTVT.

The rearrangement links TRBV7-9 to TRBJ1-1; TCRdb's D call, TRBD1, is unchecked because there is no DNA. CDR1 is SEHNR and CDR2 is FQNEAQ in the germline V gene (reference sequence). The CDR3 runs to 14 residues. The CDR3 spells CASSSAPTNTEAFF.